These T cell receptor beta chains were read from a single sample in a study of technical replicates of blood from several donors. Here immunoSEQ multiplex PCR was the method, and the copy in TCRdb shows in-frame clones only, minus some. Here the sample spans 55,000 to 80,000 clones, under 90% being singletons. Sequencing was performed on PBMCs. Receptor source: a human donor in good health. Some clones in this sample may be carry-over from other donors' samples. The CDR3 runs from the conserved cysteine through the conserved F or W. D genes are given only for firm matches. The size entry is marked missing in some rows and otherwise reads once, few, many or a size class.

v_gene: TRBV7-9
abundance: .
d_gene: .
j_gene: TRBJ1-2
CDR3aa: CASSFGSLYGYTF
CDR3nt: TGTGCCAGCAGCTTCGGTTCCCTCTATGGCTACACCTTC

v_gene: TRBV18
abundance: .
d_gene: TRBD1
j_gene: TRBJ1-1
CDR3aa: CASSHDRGNTEAFF
CDR3nt: TGTGCCAGCTCCCATGACAGGGGGAACACTGAAGCTTTCTTT

v_gene: TRBV7-8
abundance: .
d_gene: .
j_gene: TRBJ2-7
CDR3aa: CASSSGSGQYF
CDR3nt: TGTGCCAGCAGCTCGGGATCAGGGCAGTACTTC

v_gene: TRBV19
abundance: .
d_gene: TRBD1
j_gene: TRBJ1-1
CDR3aa: CASRRTGTNTEAFF
CDR3nt: TGTGCCAGTCGTAGGACAGGGACGAACACTGAAGCTTTCTTT

v_gene: TRBV29-1
abundance: .
d_gene: .
j_gene: TRBJ1-2
CDR3aa: CSVGITGTRGYTF
CDR3nt: TGCAGCGTTGGAATTACAGGGACGAGGGGCTACACCTTC

v_gene: TRBV4-3
abundance: .
d_gene: .
j_gene: TRBJ2-1
CDR3aa: CASSQDEEGGYNEQFF
CDR3nt: TGCGCCAGCAGCCAAGATGAAGAGGGCGGATACAATGAGCAGTTCTTC

v_gene: TRBV7-3
abundance: .
d_gene: TRBD1
j_gene: TRBJ1-1
CDR3aa: CASSADRGHMNTEAFF
CDR3nt: TGTGCCAGCAGCGCCGACAGGGGCCACATGAACACTGAAGCTTTCTTT

v_gene: TRBV6-5
abundance: .
d_gene: .
j_gene: TRBJ1-4
CDR3aa: CASRDTNKPEKLFF
CDR3nt: TGTGCCAGCAGGGACACTAATAAACCCGAAAAACTGTTTTTT

v_gene: TRBV2
abundance: .
d_gene: .
j_gene: TRBJ1-1
CDR3aa: CASSEGLGRPNTEAFF
CDR3nt: TGTGCCAGCAGTGAAGGCCTGGGCAGACCGAACACTGAAGCTTTCTTT

v_gene: TRBV4-3
abundance: .
d_gene: .
j_gene: TRBJ1-6
CDR3aa: CASSPQAGSPLHF
CDR3nt: TGCGCCAGCAGCCCCCAGGCAGGTTCACCCCTCCACTTT

v_gene: TRBV7-3
abundance: .
d_gene: .
j_gene: TRBJ2-1
CDR3aa: CASSLYASYNEQFF
CDR3nt: TGTGCCAGCAGCTTGTACGCGTCCTACAATGAGCAGTTCTTC

v_gene: TRBV4-3
abundance: .
d_gene: .
j_gene: TRBJ1-6
CDR3aa: CASSQAGNSPLHF
CDR3nt: TGCGCCAGCAGCCAAGCGGGAAATTCACCCCTCCACTTT

v_gene: TRBV4-2
abundance: .
d_gene: TRBD2
j_gene: TRBJ2-7
CDR3aa: CASSQDNSGGFYEQYF
CDR3nt: TGTGCCAGCAGCCAAGACAATAGCGGGGGCTTCTACGAGCAGTACTTC

v_gene: TRBV30
abundance: .
d_gene: .
j_gene: TRBJ2-4
CDR3aa: CAWSAGTKNIQYF
CDR3nt: TGTGCCTGGAGTGCAGGGACCAAAAACATTCAGTACTTC

v_gene: TRBV29-1
abundance: .
d_gene: TRBD2
j_gene: TRBJ2-4
CDR3aa: CSVEDTGTNKNIQYF
CDR3nt: TGCAGCGTTGAAGATACCGGGACTAACAAAAACATTCAGTACTTC

v_gene: TRBV7-3
abundance: once
d_gene: .
j_gene: TRBJ2-3
CDR3aa: CASSLRIGGPDTQYF
CDR3nt: TGTGCCAGCAGCTTAAGGATCGGGGGGCCAGATACGCAGTATTTT

v_gene: TRBV6-1
abundance: few
d_gene: TRBD1
j_gene: TRBJ1-5
CDR3aa: CASSEEDRGRQPQHF
CDR3nt: TGTGCCAGCAGTGAAGAGGACAGGGGACGTCAGCCCCAGCATTTT

v_gene: TRBV30
abundance: .
d_gene: .
j_gene: TRBJ1-6
CDR3aa: CAWDLIDSPLHF
CDR3nt: TGTGCCTGGGACTTAATTGACTCACCCCTCCACTTT

v_gene: TRBV5-4
abundance: .
d_gene: TRBD2
j_gene: TRBJ2-5
CDR3aa: CASSFSGDGTQYF
CDR3nt: TGTGCCAGCAGCTTTAGCGGGGACGGGACCCAGTACTTC